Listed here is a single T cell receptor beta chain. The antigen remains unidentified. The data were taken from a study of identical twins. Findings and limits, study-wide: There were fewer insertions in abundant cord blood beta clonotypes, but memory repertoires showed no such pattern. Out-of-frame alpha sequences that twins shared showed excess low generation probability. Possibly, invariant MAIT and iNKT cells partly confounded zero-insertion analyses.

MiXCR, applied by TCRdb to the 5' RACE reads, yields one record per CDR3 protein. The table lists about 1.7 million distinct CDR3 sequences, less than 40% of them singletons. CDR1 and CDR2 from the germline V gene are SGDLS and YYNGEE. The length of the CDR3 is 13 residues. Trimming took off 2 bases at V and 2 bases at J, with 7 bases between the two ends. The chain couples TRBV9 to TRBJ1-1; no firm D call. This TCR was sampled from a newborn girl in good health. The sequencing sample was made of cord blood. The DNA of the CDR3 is TGTGCCAGCAGCGTCGACTCAAACACTGAAGCTTTCTTT. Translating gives CASSVDSNTEAFF.